The next 18 T cell receptor beta chains were all read from a single sample in a study of blood T cell repertoires in COVID-19. Generated by immunoSEQ multiplex PCR, the TCRdb table keeps only in-frame clones and is missing some. The data show 270,000 or so clones, just under 90% seen once. The sample consisted of peripheral blood. These TCRs come from a woman aged 30 to 39 with COVID-19, enrolled during active disease.

The chain couples TRBV27 to TRBJ2-3, with D possibly TRBD1 on 6 matching bases. There are 12 residues in the CDR3. V lost 6 bases and J 4 bases, leaving 8 bases between the germline ends. CDR1 is MNHEY, CDR2 SMNVEV, per germline (reference sequence). CDR3 loop: CASRTGSDTQYF. For the CDR3, the DNA is TGTGCCAGCAGAACAGGGTCAGATACGCAGTATTTT.

The chain combines TRBV19 with TRBJ2-1, with D possibly TRBD2 on 6 matching bases. V lost 6 bases to trimming and J lost 0 bases, with 12 bases between them. CDR1 and CDR2 from the germline V gene are LNHDA and SQIVND (reference sequence). This CDR3 spans 15 amino acids. The CDR3 loop reads CASSKEGYSYNEQFF. The CDR3 region has the DNA TGTGCCAGTAGCAAGGAGGGGTACTCCTACAATGAGCAGTTCTTC.

The sample holds a few counts of this clone. The rearrangement uses TRBV6-6 and TRBJ1-5, with a weak D call TRBD1 (6 bases). Trimming cost V 9 bases and J 4 bases, with 13 bases left between them. CDR3 size: 13 residues. Germline assignment: CDR1 MNHNY and CDR2 SVGAGI (reference sequence). CDR3 region: CASQGRGNQPQHF. CDR3 sequence (DNA): TGTGCCAGTCAAGGCAGGGGAAATCAGCCCCAGCATTTT.

This clone was picked up one time. The CDR3 spells CASRGQIGNTIYF. CDR3 DNA sequence: TGTGCCAGCAGGGGACAGATTGGAAACACCATATATTTT. V and J are TRBV12-3 or TRBV12-4 and TRBJ1-3, with 7 bases matching TRBD1. This CDR3 contains 13 residues. The ends lost 6 bases at V and 3 bases at J; junction bases unmatched: 2.

The chain is built from TRBV7-9 and TRBJ1-2, with 10 bases lining up with TRBD1. Germline V gene sequence: CDR1 SEHNR, CDR2 FQNEAQ (reference sequence). The junction had 9 bases not matched to a gene; V was cut back by 5 bases and J by 12 bases. This CDR3 has 13 amino acids. CDR3 region: CASSKPGQGMNTF. CDR3 nucleotides: TGTGCCAGCAGCAAACCGGGACAGGGGATGAACACCTTC.

This rearrangement joins TRBV28 to TRBJ1-6; 7 bases fit TRBD1. Looked up from germline, CDR1 is MDHEN and CDR2 is SYDVKM. The V and J ends lost 5 bases and 7 bases, in that order; junction bases with no gene match: 5. The CDR3 runs to 14 residues. This chain's CDR3 is CASSRTGTNSPLHF. The CDR3 DNA follows: TGTGCCAGCAGTCGGACAGGCACGAATTCACCCCTCCACTTT.

The rearrangement links TRBV5-1 to TRBJ2-1, with D tentatively TRBD2 (6 bases). This CDR3 has 16 residues. CDR1 is SGHRS and CDR2 is YFSETQ in the germline V gene. Trimming took off 2 bases at V and 0 bases at J, with 12 bases between the two ends. CDR3 nucleotide sequence: TGCGCCAGCAGCTTACCCGGGACTGGCTCCTACAATGAGCAGTTCTTC. This sequence encodes CASSLPGTGSYNEQFF.

The chain couples TRBV6-5 to TRBJ1-5; 7 bases align to TRBD1. V was clipped by 5 bases and J by 7 bases; unmatched bases: 8. Germline CDR1 and CDR2: MNHEY and SVGAGI. The CDR3 has 14 amino acids. The DNA for the CDR3 is TGTGCCAGCAGTACAACAGGGGCGCGACAGCCCCAGCATTTT. It codes for CASSTTGARQPQHF.

The chain has TRBV18 and TRBJ1-5; a possible D gene is TRBD1 (6 bases). The V gene lost 6 bases and the J gene lost 4 bases, with 19 bases spanning the gap. Germline V lookup: CDR1 KGHSH, CDR2 LQKENI. This CDR3 is built from 16 residues. The CDR3 here is CASSIQRGGYNQPQHF. The CDR3 DNA reads TGTGCCAGCTCTATACAAAGGGGGGGCTATAATCAGCCCCAGCATTTT.

V gene TRBV6-1 combines with J gene TRBJ2-4, with 7 bases matching TRBD2. J was trimmed by 7 bases and V by 2 bases; bases with no gene match: 5. In germline, CDR1 is MNHNS, CDR2 SASEGT. CDR3 size: 14 residues. The CDR3 DNA sequence: TGTGCCAGCAGTGAACAGGAGGGAGGGAACATTCAGTACTTC. Translating it yields CASSEQEGGNIQYF.

The J gene is TRBJ1-2, the V gene TRBV3-1 (or the pseudogene TRBV3-2), with D possibly TRBD1 on 5 matching bases. V was shortened by 2 bases and J by 0 bases, with 10 bases between the two germline ends. Germline V gives CDR1 LGHDT, CDR2 YNNKEL (reference sequence). The CDR3 length is 15 residues. The DNA of the CDR3 is TGTGCCAGCAGCCAAATGAGACAGACTAACTATGGCTACACCTTC. Translated, it gives CASSQMRQTNYGYTF.

This chain uses TRBV21-1 with TRBJ1-1; the table's TRBD1 call for D was not verified on the DNA. TRBV21-1 has pseudogene status. This CDR3 region has 17 residues. The CDR3: CASSKAHGDRGDTEAFF. CDR3 nucleotide sequence: TGTGCCAGCAGCAAAGCACACGGGGACAGGGGGGACACTGAAGCTTTCTTT.

The chain combines TRBV28 with TRBJ2-7; a possible D gene is TRBD1 (6 bases). The germline gives CDR1 MDHEN, CDR2 SYDVKM. The V end was cut by 4 bases, the J end by 3 bases, with 19 bases between. The CDR3 extends over 16 amino acids. CDR3 in amino acids: CASSSARLDRNYEQYF. The CDR3 coding sequence is TGTGCCAGCAGTTCCGCGCGATTGGACAGAAACTACGAGCAGTACTTC.

V is TRBV5-5 and J is TRBJ1-5; 11 bases line up with TRBD1. After removal of 3 bases from V and 5 bases from J, the junction contained 4 bases not matched to a gene. This CDR3 is 15 amino acids long. The germline V gene has CDR1 SGHKS and CDR2 YYEKEE (reference sequence). CDR3 bases: TGTGCCAGCAGCTCAGGGACAGGGGGAGATCAGCCCCAGCATTTT. Translating it yields CASSSGTGGDQPQHF.

The chain recombines TRBV19 with TRBJ2-1, with a weak D call TRBD2 (5 bases). Germline V gene lookup returns CDR1 LNHDA and CDR2 SQIVND (reference sequence). The CDR3 covers 15 residues. Deletions cut 3 bases from V and 4 bases from J, with 13 bases between. For the CDR3, the DNA is TGTGCCAGTAGTATTCTGGGCCGGGGTTACAATGAGCAGTTCTTC. The encoded protein is CASSILGRGYNEQFF.

The rearrangement uses TRBV19 and TRBJ1-6; no firm D call. Germline CDR1 LNHDA, CDR2 SQIVND (reference sequence). This CDR3 comprises 14 residues. V lost 3 bases, J lost 5 bases, and 8 bases lay in between. The CDR3 sequence: CASSMLLDNSPLHF. The DNA of the CDR3 is TGTGCCAGTAGTATGCTTCTAGATAATTCACCCCTCCACTTT.

The chain is built from TRBV9 and TRBJ1-1; D possibly corresponds to TRBD1 (5 bases). The V gene's germline CDR1 is SGDLS and CDR2 YYNGEE. The V end lost 0 bases, the J end lost 0 bases, and 12 bases lay between the germline ends. This CDR3 region has 16 residues. The CDR3 DNA follows: TGTGCCAGCAGCGTAGCAGGGAGGGTGATGAACACTGAAGCTTTCTTT. Translation gives CASSVAGRVMNTEAFF. Full variable domain (rest looked up from reference TRBV9 and TRBJ1-1): DSGVTQTPKHLITATGQRVTLRCSPRSGDLSVYWYQQSLDQGLQFLIQYYNGEERAKGNILERFSAQQFPDLHSELNLSSLELGDSALYFCASSVAGRVMNTEAFFGQGTRLTVV.

V usage is TRBV5-1 and J usage is TRBJ2-3; 8 nucleotides align to TRBD1. Unmatched junction bases numbered 10, after V lost 2 bases and J lost 2 bases. Germline assignment: CDR1 SGHRS and CDR2 YFSETQ. CDR3 size: 17 residues. DNA of the CDR3: TGCGCCAGCAGCTTTACACAGGACAGGGCCCCCACAGATACGCAGTATTTT. It encodes CASSFTQDRAPTDTQYF.